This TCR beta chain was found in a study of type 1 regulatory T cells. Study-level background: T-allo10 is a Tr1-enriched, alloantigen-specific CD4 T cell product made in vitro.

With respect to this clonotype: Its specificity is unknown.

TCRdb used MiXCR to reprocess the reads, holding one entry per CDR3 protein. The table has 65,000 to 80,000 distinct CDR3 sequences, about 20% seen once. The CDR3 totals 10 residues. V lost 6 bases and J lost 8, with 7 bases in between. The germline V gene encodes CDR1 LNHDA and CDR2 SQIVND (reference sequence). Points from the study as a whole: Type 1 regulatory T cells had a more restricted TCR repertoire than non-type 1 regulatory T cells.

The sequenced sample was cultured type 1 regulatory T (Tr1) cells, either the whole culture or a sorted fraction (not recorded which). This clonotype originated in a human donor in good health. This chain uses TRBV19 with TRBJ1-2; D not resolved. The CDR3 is CASRGLGYTF. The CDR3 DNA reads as TGTGCCAGTAGAGGTTTGGGCTACACCTTC.